This T cell receptor (beta chain) came from a study of shared clonotypes between healthy human individuals. Only CD45RO-negative cells positively selected for CCR7 counted as naive CD8 cells, so terminally differentiated effector memory CD45RA+ cells were excluded. Germline V lookup: CDR1 LGHNT, CDR2 FRNRAP. The CDR3 is 13 amino acids. V was cut by 3 bases and J by 2 bases, with 8 bases left in between. Authors' processing steps: ImmunoSEQ sequences covered only the junction and lacked quality scores; filtering therefore differed. Assay: immunoSEQ multiplex PCR; the TCRdb copy retains only in-frame clones and omits some. V, J and clone size were drawn from that table, and D and trimming were deduced from the DNA. The data contain about 820,000 clones, over 90% of them singletons.

The receptor was derived from a man aged 25 to 45 in good health. Sequencing was carried out using naive CD8+ T cells sorted from blood. The rearrangement uses TRBV12-5 and TRBJ2-7, with D possibly being TRBD2 (7 bases). CDR3 sequence: CASGFGGPYEQYF. For the CDR3, the DNA is TGTGCTAGTGGTTTCGGGGGGCCCTACGAGCAGTACTTC. Full variable domain (rest looked up from reference TRBV12-5 and TRBJ2-7): DARVTQTPRHKVTEMGQEVTMRCQPILGHNTVFWYRQTMMQGLELLAYFRNRAPLDDSGMPKDRFSAEMPDATLATLKIQPSEPRDSAVYFCASGFGGPYEQYFGPGTRLTVT.